This record concerns one T cell receptor beta chain sequence. Germline assignment: CDR1 SQVTM and CDR2 ANQGSEA. V was cut by 3 bases and J by 4 bases, with 4 bases left in between. The CDR3 is made up of 11 amino acids. The data belong to a study of T cell changes during pregnancy in multiple sclerosis. Clones were sequenced by immunoSEQ multiplex PCR, and TCRdb holds only the in-frame ones, with some missing. This table holds more than 55,000 clones, approximately 94% found once. The sequence was collected from a female donor with multiple sclerosis, enrolled in a pregnancy study. The chain carries TRBV29-1 and TRBJ1-3; D is uncertain. Material: CD8+ T cells from peripheral blood mononuclear cells, obtained after pregnancy. For the CDR3, the DNA is TGCAGCGTTGACTCGGGAAACACCATATATTTT. Translated, it gives CSVDSGNTIYF.